The 21 T cell receptor beta chains below all came from one sample that was sequenced in a study of T cell clonotyping in hematopoietic cell transplantation. Sequencing used immunoSEQ multiplex PCR; TCRdb keeps in-frame clones, though not all of them. In the table there are about 14,000 clones, under 90% of which are singletons. Source: PBMCs, taken 100 days after allogeneic stem cell transplant. The receptor source for this set is a male patient aged 50 or older who had an allogeneic stem cell transplant from an unrelated donor, so T cells may come from the graft donor. Some clones in this sample may be carry-over from other donors' samples.

The chain carries TRBV5-1 and TRBJ1-1; TRBD1 matches 9 bases. The CDR3 has 15 amino acids. With 8 bases clipped from V and 4 bases from J, the junction kept 12 bases outside the gene matches. Germline assignment: CDR1 SGHRS and CDR2 YFSETQ. CDR3 protein: CASNKQGAIGTEAFF. In nucleotides, the CDR3 is TGCGCCAGTAATAAACAGGGGGCAATCGGCACTGAAGCTTTCTTT.

The V call is TRBV14, the J call TRBJ1-2; D perhaps matches TRBD1 (6 bases). CDR1 and CDR2 (germline): SGHDN, FVKESK. Between the trimmed V and J ends, which lost 4 bases and 4 bases, there was a span of 13 bases. This CDR3 has 14 amino acids. CDR3 bases: TGTGCCAGCAGCCCAACGACAGGACCCTATGGCTACACCTTC. Its protein is CASSPTTGPYGYTF.

The V call is TRBV5-4, the J call TRBJ1-2; TRBD1 might be the D (5 bases). This CDR3 has 12 amino acids. Germline-derived CDR1 and CDR2 are SGHNT and YYREEE (reference sequence). Trimming shortened V by 0 bases and J by 8 bases, and 8 bases separated the two germline ends. The CDR3 region has the DNA TGTGCCAGCAGCTTGGATGGGGGAGGCTACACCTTC. Amino acids: CASSLDGGGYTF.

Only a few counts were recorded for this clone. This chain links TRBV19 with TRBJ2-7, with 7 bases aligning to TRBD1. This CDR3 comprises 13 residues. V shed 4 bases, J shed 6 bases, and the junction held 6 bases outside the gene matches. Germline lookup yields CDR1 LNHDA and CDR2 SQIVND (reference sequence). The CDR3 spells CASSTEDRSEQYF. For the CDR3, the DNA is TGTGCCAGTAGTACCGAGGACAGGTCCGAGCAGTACTTC.

The V and J genes are TRBV19 and TRBJ2-7, with 9 bases lining up with TRBD1. The V gene end was trimmed by 5 bases and the J gene end by 7 bases; junction bases not matched to a gene: 15. Germline CDR1 reads LNHDA; CDR2 reads SQIVND (reference sequence). CDR3 size: 16 residues. The CDR3 reads CASSLSPGTGTGEQYF. The CDR3 nucleotides read TGTGCCAGTAGTCTTAGTCCCGGGACAGGGACGGGGGAGCAGTACTTC.

The chain carries TRBV6-1 and TRBJ2-2, with 9 bases aligning to TRBD2. CDR1 and CDR2 (germline): MNHNS, SASEGT. This CDR3 region has 15 residues. After removal of 2 bases from V and 4 bases from J, the junction contained 2 bases not matched to a gene. This CDR3 reads CASSELAGSTGELFF. The DNA for the CDR3 is TGTGCCAGCAGTGAACTAGCGGGATCCACCGGGGAGCTGTTTTTT.

The chain recombines TRBV29-1 with TRBJ2-7; D possibly corresponds to TRBD1 (5 bases). Germline V gene sequence: CDR1 SQVTM, CDR2 ANQGSEA. V lost 5 bases and J lost 0, with 14 bases in between. CDR3 length equals 14 residues. The CDR3 region is CSVWAGPSSYEQYF. CDR3 DNA sequence: TGCAGCGTTTGGGCAGGGCCAAGCTCCTACGAGCAGTACTTC.

This clone has a handful of counts. The chain has TRBV29-1 and TRBJ1-1; TRBD1 might be the D (5 bases). Germline lookup yields CDR1 SQVTM and CDR2 ANQGSEA. Between the trimmed V and J ends, which lost 5 bases and 5 bases, there was a span of 15 bases. The CDR3 has 13 residues. In nucleotides, the CDR3 is TGCAGCGTTAAGACGGCACAGGATACTGAAGCTTTCTTT. This codes for CSVKTAQDTEAFF.

The rearrangement uses TRBV7-2 and TRBJ2-7; 12 nucleotides line up with TRBD2. The CDR3 contains 17 residues. The J segment lost 0 bases and the V segment lost 2 bases, leaving 5 bases of the junction unmatched. Per germline, CDR1 SGHTA and CDR2 FQGNSA. CDR3 DNA: TGTGCCAGCAGCTTACCCGGGACTAGCGGGTACTCCTACGAGCAGTACTTC. This encodes CASSLPGTSGYSYEQYF.

The chain employs TRBV7-6 and TRBJ1-4; D uncertain. Germline V gene sequence: CDR1 SGHVS, CDR2 FNYEAQ. Trimming took 3 bases from V and 6 from J, leaving 8 bases between them. The CDR3 is made up of 13 amino acids. Here the CDR3 reads CASSLGSDEKLFF. CDR3 coding DNA: TGTGCCAGCAGCTTGGGGTCTGATGAAAAACTGTTTTTT.

This clone appeared a single time. The CDR3 nucleotides read TGTGCCAGCAGCCCCCTAACTTATCAGCCCCAGCATTTT. This sequence encodes CASSPLTYQPQHF. The rearrangement uses TRBV28 and TRBJ1-5; D not resolved. The germline CDR1 and CDR2 sequences are MDHEN and SYDVKM. The CDR3 sequence is 13 residues long. Trimming stripped 6 bases from V and 5 bases from J, with 11 bases between.

The V and J genes are TRBV28 and TRBJ1-2; TRBD1 agrees at 9 bases. V gave up 5 bases and J gave up 4 bases; unmatched junction bases: 8. This CDR3 has 15 residues. Germline V gene sequence: CDR1 MDHEN, CDR2 SYDVKM. CDR3 coding DNA: TGTGCCAGCAGTCCGGGGACAGGGCTTGTCTATGGCTACACCTTC. Its protein is CASSPGTGLVYGYTF.

The chain carries TRBV7-2 and TRBJ2-7, with unresolved D. Looked up from germline, CDR1 is SGHTA and CDR2 is FQGNSA. V lost 1 base and J lost 4, with 2 bases in between. CDR3 length: 11 amino acids. The CDR3 loop reads CASSLVYEQYF. The CDR3 region has the DNA TGTGCCAGCAGCTTAGTGTACGAGCAGTACTTC. The whole variable domain, filled in from reference TRBV7-2 and TRBJ2-7, reads GAGVSQSPSNKVTEKGKDVELRCDPISGHTALYWYRQSLGQGLEFLIYFQGNSAPDKSGLPSDRFSAERTGGSVSTLTIQRTQQEDSAVYLCASSLVYEQYFGPGTRLTVT.

V and J are TRBV7-9 and TRBJ2-5; 8 bases map to TRBD2. Germline V gene sequence: CDR1 SEHNR, CDR2 FQNEAQ (reference sequence). The CDR3 sequence is 14 residues long. The V and J ends lost 3 bases and 2 bases, in that order; junction bases with no gene match: 2. CDR3 in DNA: TGTGCCAGCAGCTTCCGGGGGGGTCAAGAGACCCAGTACTTC. It is translated as CASSFRGGQETQYF.

V is TRBV7-2 and J is TRBJ2-1; 8 bases fit TRBD2. V lost 2 bases to trimming and J lost 1 base; unmatched junction nucleotides: 4. The length of the CDR3 is 16 residues. Looked up from germline, CDR1 is SGHTA and CDR2 is FQGNSA. CDR3 region: CASSLTPSGSYNEQFF. CDR3 bases: TGTGCCAGCAGCTTAACGCCTAGCGGGTCCTACAATGAGCAGTTCTTC.

The V gene is TRBV2, the J gene TRBJ2-1, with 8 bases lining up with TRBD2. CDR3 size: 15 residues. V gave up 6 bases and J gave up 4 bases; unmatched junction bases: 8. From germline, CDR1 is SNHLY and CDR2 FYNNEI. The CDR3 sequence: CASSGPGGFYNEQFF. CDR3 nucleotide sequence: TGTGCCAGCAGCGGACCGGGGGGGTTTTACAATGAGCAGTTCTTC.

This clone has only one observation. This chain uses TRBV4-1 with TRBJ1-2; no firm D call. This CDR3 spans 12 amino acids. The germline V and J ends were trimmed by 4 bases and 8 bases, with 11 bases remaining between them. In germline, CDR1 is MGHRA, CDR2 YSYEKL. The CDR3 protein is CASSPPEGGYTF. Here the CDR3 DNA reads TGCGCCAGCAGCCCCCCCGAAGGGGGCTACACCTTC.

CDR3 in DNA: TGTGCCAGTAGTGCTACCGGGACAAACATTCAGTACTTC. Translation: CASSATGTNIQYF. The chain employs TRBV19 and TRBJ2-4; the D gene could be TRBD1 or TRBD2 (5 bases each). Trimming pared 5 bases from V and 6 bases from J, leaving 11 bases between. Germline V gene data show CDR1 as LNHDA and CDR2 as SQIVND (reference sequence). The CDR3 contains 13 residues.

CDR3 sequence (DNA): TGCGCCAGCAGCTTGGAGGGTAGCGGGAGTTTGCGTGAGCAGTTCTTC. It codes for CASSLEGSGSLREQFF. The V gene is TRBV5-1, the J gene TRBJ2-1; TRBD2 matches 9 bases. Germline V gives CDR1 SGHRS, CDR2 YFSETQ. The V gene end was trimmed by 0 bases and the J gene end by 9 bases; junction bases not matched to a gene: 10. The CDR3 spans 16 residues.

The chain carries TRBV13 and TRBJ2-2; the D gene is possibly TRBD1 (6 bases). There are 14 residues in the CDR3. CDR1 is PRHDT, CDR2 FYEKMQ, per germline (reference sequence). The V and J ends lost 5 bases and 4 bases respectively, with 11 bases between them. The CDR3 bases are TGTGCCAGCAGCCCAGGACAGATCACCGGGGAGCTGTTTTTT. It specifies CASSPGQITGELFF.

The chain combines TRBV19 with TRBJ2-3; 11 bases are shared with TRBD2. CDR3 length: 16 residues. Germline loops: CDR1 LNHDA, CDR2 SQIVND (reference sequence). The ends lost 4 bases at V and 4 bases at J; junction bases unmatched: 7. This chain's CDR3 is CASSRNSGRASDTQYF. The CDR3 nucleotides read TGTGCCAGTAGTAGGAATAGCGGGAGGGCATCAGATACGCAGTATTTT.